The 31 T cell receptor beta chains below come from one sample, sequenced in a study of blood T cell repertoires in COVID-19. Sequencing used immunoSEQ multiplex PCR; TCRdb keeps in-frame clones, though not all of them. There are about 92,000 clones in the sample; 85% occur only once, and 35% to 45% lies in the top ten. Sequencing used peripheral blood. Source of these receptors: a man older than 75 with acute or convalescent COVID-19.

The CDR3 reads CASRRTGGYEQYF. CDR3 bases: TGTGCCAGCAGAAGGACTGGAGGGTACGAGCAGTACTTC. The chain has TRBV11-2 and TRBJ2-7, with D perhaps matching TRBD2 (6 bases). Trimming took 6 bases from V and 4 from J, leaving 13 bases between them. The CDR3 consists of 13 residues. The germline V gene has CDR1 SGHAT and CDR2 FQNNGV. The whole variable domain, filled in from reference TRBV11-2 and TRBJ2-7, reads EAGVAQSPRYKIIEKRQSVAFWCNPISGHATLYWYQQILGQGPKLLIQFQNNGVVDDSQLPKDRFSAERLKGVDSTLKIQPAKLEDSAVYLCASRRTGGYEQYFGPGTRLTVT.

This chain joins TRBV9 and TRBJ2-7, with a possible D match to TRBD2 (6 bases). V was clipped by 3 bases and J by 2 bases, with 18 bases between them. Germline V gives CDR1 SGDLS, CDR2 YYNGEE. The CDR3 has 16 residues. The chain's CDR3 is CASSGAGPRGTYEQYF. As DNA, the CDR3 is TGTGCCAGCAGCGGGGCGGGGCCCCGCGGCACCTACGAGCAGTACTTC.

This clone occurred a few times. This rearrangement joins TRBV19 to TRBJ1-6; weak D call: TRBD1 (5 bases). The CDR3 consists of 13 residues. Germline V gene sequence: CDR1 LNHDA, CDR2 SQIVND (reference sequence). V lost 7 bases to trimming and J lost 7 bases, with 11 bases between them. As DNA, the CDR3 is TGTGCCAGTAACGACGGGGGAAATTCACCCCTCCACTTT. Translated, it gives CASNDGGNSPLHF.

CDR3 residues: CASSPQGVYEQYF. For the CDR3, the DNA is TGTGCCAGCAGCCCACAGGGAGTCTACGAGCAGTACTTC. The chain is built from TRBV6-6 and TRBJ2-7; D perhaps matches TRBD1 (6 bases). Looked up from germline, CDR1 is MNHNY and CDR2 is SVGAGI (reference sequence). Between the trimmed V and J ends, which lost 6 bases and 3 bases, there was a span of 12 bases. The CDR3 spans 13 residues.

CDR3 region: CASIRGFNEKLFF. Here the CDR3 DNA reads TGTGCCAGCATCCGGGGGTTCAATGAAAAACTGTTTTTT. The chain uses TRBV2 and TRBJ1-4; possibly TRBD1 for D (5 bases). This CDR3 comprises 13 residues. Trimming shortened V by 7 bases and J by 5 bases, and 11 bases separated the two germline ends. Germline V gene sequence: CDR1 SNHLY, CDR2 FYNNEI.

The rearrangement links TRBV7-8 to TRBJ1-1, with D hard to call. V was trimmed by 7 bases and J by 2 bases, leaving 14 bases between them. Germline V gene lookup returns CDR1 SGHVS and CDR2 FQNEAQ. The CDR3 totals 14 residues. The CDR3 nucleotides read TGTGCCAGCACCTTCGGTGGACTTAACACTGAAGCTTTCTTT. It is translated as CASTFGGLNTEAFF. Variable domain in full (rest from reference TRBV7-8 and TRBJ1-1): GAGVSQSPRYKVAKRGQDVALRCDPISGHVSLFWYQQALGQGPEFLTYFQNEAQLDKSGLPSDRFFAERPEGSVSTLKIQRTQQEDSAVYLCASTFGGLNTEAFFGQGTRLTVV.

The V gene is TRBV3-1 (or the pseudogene TRBV3-2), the J gene TRBJ2-7; weak D call: TRBD1 (6 bases). This CDR3 is 13 amino acids long. The V gene's germline CDR1 is LGHDT and CDR2 YNNKEL (reference sequence). The V end lost 5 bases, the J end lost 3 bases, and 11 bases lay between the germline ends. The CDR3 bases are TGTGCCAGCAGCAACAGGGAACGCTACGAGCAGTACTTC. It is translated as CASSNRERYEQYF.

This chain links TRBV6-5 with TRBJ1-2; perhaps TRBD1 as D (6 bases). Trimming removed 4 bases at V and 6 bases at J, with 18 bases between. This CDR3 is built from 15 residues. Germline CDR1 MNHEY, CDR2 SVGAGI. CDR3 coding DNA: TGTGCCAGCAGTTTCAACCGGGACATATCCCATGGCTACACCTTC. Translation: CASSFNRDISHGYTF.

The J gene is TRBJ1-5, the V gene TRBV9, with D unresolved. Trimming removed 4 bases from V and 4 bases from J, with 6 bases in between. The CDR3 is 12 amino acids. Germline-derived CDR1 and CDR2 are SGDLS and YYNGEE. Here the CDR3 DNA reads TGTGCCAGCAGCAATTTAAATCAGCCCCAGCATTTT. Translating gives CASSNLNQPQHF.

The rearrangement joins TRBV4-1 to TRBJ2-1, with 13 positions matching TRBD2. Germline CDR1 and CDR2: MGHRA and YSYEKL. This CDR3 has 16 amino acids. V dropped 1 base and J dropped 7; count of bases not matched to a gene: 4. CDR3 region: CASSQGRTSGRNEQFF. CDR3 coding DNA: TGCGCCAGCAGCCAAGGTAGGACTAGCGGGAGAAATGAGCAGTTCTTC.

The V and J genes are TRBV10-3 and TRBJ2-2; weak D call: TRBD1 (7 bases). Deletions cut 8 bases from V and 6 bases from J, with 28 bases between. CDR3 size: 18 residues. Germline V gives CDR1 ENHRY, CDR2 SYGVKD. The DNA of the CDR3 is TGTGCCATCCGGCTGGGGGGACAGCATCCTAGAAGCCCCGGGGAGCTGTTTTTT. Its protein product is CAIRLGGQHPRSPGELFF.

The chain joins TRBV6-1 to TRBJ1-5; no firm D call. The germline V gene encodes CDR1 MNHNS and CDR2 SASEGT. This CDR3 has 12 amino acids. The V end was cut by 3 bases, the J end by 4 bases, with 4 bases between. CDR3 in DNA: TGTGCCAGCAGTGACCCTAATCAGCCCCAGCATTTT. It yields the protein CASSDPNQPQHF.

The gene calls are TRBV28 and TRBJ2-2; 10 nucleotides agree with TRBD2. Trimming took 5 bases from V and 8 from J; bases not matched to a gene: 8. The CDR3 consists of 15 residues. Looked up from germline, CDR1 is MDHEN and CDR2 is SYDVKM. Written as DNA, the CDR3 is TGTGCCAGCAGTATATCGGGACTAGCGATTGGGGAGCTGTTTTTT. Encoded protein: CASSISGLAIGELFF. The variable domain in full, completed from reference TRBV28 and TRBJ2-2, reads DVKVTQSSRYLVKRTGEKVFLECVQDMDHENMFWYRQDPGLGLRLIYFSYDVKMKEKGDIPEGYSVSREKKERFSLILESASTNQTSMYLCASSISGLAIGELFFGEGSRLTVL.

In its sample, this clone was seen once. The chain carries TRBV6-1 and TRBJ2-4, with 7 bases fitting TRBD2. Germline CDR1 is MNHNS and CDR2 is SASEGT. Trimming at V came to 3 bases and at J to 6 bases, leaving 2 bases not matched to a gene. This CDR3 region has 13 residues. The CDR3 sequence: CASSDGGGNIQYF. The CDR3 bases are TGTGCCAGCAGTGATGGCGGGGGAAACATTCAGTACTTC.

CDR3 nucleotide sequence: TGCGCCAGCAGCCAAGTGGGGCTAGCGGGCTCCGAGCAGTACTTC. Translation gives CASSQVGLAGSEQYF. This rearrangement joins TRBV4-3 to TRBJ2-7; 8 nucleotides match TRBD2. Germline CDR1 reads LGHNA; CDR2 reads YSLEER. Germline trimming cut 1 base from V and 6 bases from J; bases unmatched to any gene: 8. The CDR3 sequence is 15 residues long.

This clone turned up a few times. The chain employs TRBV19 and TRBJ1-1; 8 nucleotides align to TRBD1. CDR3 length: 15 residues. Germline-derived CDR1 and CDR2 are LNHDA and SQIVND (reference sequence). V lost 5 bases, J lost 0 bases, and 5 bases stayed unmatched. In DNA form, the CDR3 reads TGTGCCAGTAGTCCAGACAGGGGTCTGAACACTGAAGCTTTCTTT. This sequence encodes CASSPDRGLNTEAFF.

V gene TRBV7-2 combines with J gene TRBJ2-7; tentative D call: TRBD2 (5 bases). With 0 bases removed from V and 0 bases from J, the gap between germline ends came to 12 bases. Germline V gives CDR1 SGHTA, CDR2 FQGNSA. The CDR3 consists of 16 residues. The CDR3 coding sequence is TGTGCCAGCAGCTTAGCATGGCCGGGGAGCTCCTACGAGCAGTACTTC. It encodes CASSLAWPGSSYEQYF. Full variable domain (remainder filled in from reference TRBV7-2 and TRBJ2-7): GAGVSQSPSNKVTEKGKDVELRCDPISGHTALYWYRQSLGQGLEFLIYFQGNSAPDKSGLPSDRFSAERTGGSVSTLTIQRTQQEDSAVYLCASSLAWPGSSYEQYFGPGTRLTVT.

The sample holds a few counts of this clone. The chain uses TRBV6-5 and TRBJ2-7, with 7 bases matching TRBD1. Germline V gene data show CDR1 as MNHEY and CDR2 as SVGAGI. The CDR3 loop spans 13 amino acids. The ends lost 6 bases at V and 2 bases at J; junction bases unmatched: 4. CDR3: CASRGGQAYEQYF. The CDR3 DNA reads TGTGCCAGCAGGGGTGGACAGGCCTACGAGCAGTACTTC.

With respect to this clone: The germline gene is not matched at one end of the junction; a read error may be the cause. This chain uses TRBV7-7 with TRBJ2-2, with TRBD1 as a possible D gene (5 bases). The germline gives CDR1 SSHAT, CDR2 FNYEAQ (reference sequence). CDR3 length: 13 residues. The CDR3 here is CASSPSGTGELFF. CDR3 nucleotide sequence: TGTGCTAGCAGCCCCTCAGGGACCGGGGAGCTGTTTTTT.

This clone was recorded only once. The chain employs TRBV29-1 and TRBJ2-2; 8 bases map to TRBD1. V trimming: 6 bases; J trimming: 4 bases; junction bases outside the gene matches: 10. Germline V gene data show CDR1 as SQVTM and CDR2 as ANQGSEA. The CDR3 is 15 amino acids. The CDR3 protein is CSVRNDRGFTGELFF. As DNA, the CDR3 is TGCAGCGTCCGGAACGACAGGGGATTCACCGGGGAGCTGTTTTTT.

The chain carries TRBV19 and TRBJ2-1, with a tentative D call TRBD2 (7 bases). Germline V gives CDR1 LNHDA, CDR2 SQIVND (reference sequence). This CDR3 has 22 residues. V lost 0 bases to trimming and J lost 0 bases, with 27 bases between them. CDR3 in amino acids: CASSIDKSRRVAAGASYNEQFF. For the CDR3, the DNA is TGTGCCAGTAGTATAGATAAGTCGAGGAGAGTAGCGGCGGGGGCCTCCTACAATGAGCAGTTCTTC. Supplemented by reference TRBV19 and TRBJ2-1, the full variable domain reads DGGITQSPKYLFRKEGQNVTLSCEQNLNHDAMYWYRQDPGQGLRLIYYSQIVNDFQKGDIAEGYSVSREKKESFPLTVTSAQKNPTAFYLCASSIDKSRRVAAGASYNEQFFGPGTRLTVL.

V is TRBV6-2 or TRBV6-3 and J is TRBJ2-3, with a possible D match to TRBD1 (6 bases). The V end lost 4 bases, the J end lost 5 bases, and 7 bases lay between the germline ends. CDR3 size: 12 residues. In germline, CDR1 is MNHEY, CDR2 SVGEGT. As DNA, the CDR3 is TGTGCCAGCAGTTTCAGGGGAGATACGCAGTATTTT. Translation gives CASSFRGDTQYF.

The V and J genes are TRBV6-1 and TRBJ1-1; D unclear. Trimming removed 2 bases at V and 0 bases at J, with 7 bases between. The CDR3 runs 14 residues. The germline CDR1 and CDR2 sequences are MNHNS and SASEGT. Here the CDR3 DNA reads TGTGCCAGCAGTGAACATAGTTTGAACACTGAAGCTTTCTTT. Amino acids: CASSEHSLNTEAFF.

The genes are TRBV7-3 and TRBJ2-5; the match to TRBD2 covers 7 bases. V was pared by 5 bases and J by 3 bases, with 15 bases of the junction left unmatched. CDR1 is SGHTA and CDR2 is FQGTGA in the germline V gene. The CDR3 is 17 residues long. CDR3 coding DNA: TGTGCCAGCAGCACCGGCCCAGCTAGCGGACTTAAAGAGACCCAGTACTTC. As protein: CASSTGPASGLKETQYF.

In DNA, the CDR3 is TGTGCCAGCAGTTTAGTGGGACAGGGCTATGGCTACACCTTC. Protein product: CASSLVGQGYGYTF. The chain joins TRBV28 to TRBJ1-2; the match to TRBD1 covers 9 bases. This CDR3 spans 14 amino acids. Germline CDR1 is MDHEN and CDR2 is SYDVKM. Trimming took 2 bases from V and 4 from J; bases not matched to a gene: 2.

V gene TRBV6-6 combines with J gene TRBJ2-7; TRBD2 aligns across 8 bases. V gave up 8 bases and J gave up 0 bases; unmatched junction bases: 9. Germline V CDR1 and CDR2: MNHNY, SVGAGI (reference sequence). The CDR3 consists of 15 residues. Here the CDR3 reads CASAKAGAYSYEQYF. The CDR3 region has the DNA TGTGCCAGCGCGAAAGCGGGAGCCTACTCCTACGAGCAGTACTTC.

The chain employs TRBV7-2 and TRBJ2-2; TRBD2 is a possible D gene (5 bases). The CDR3 sequence is 15 residues long. V lost 1 base and J 6 bases, leaving 12 bases between the germline ends. The germline V gene encodes CDR1 SGHTA and CDR2 FQGNSA. CDR3 bases: TGTGCCAGCAGCTTAGAGGCTAGCTTCTCCGGGGAGCTGTTTTTT. Amino acid sequence: CASSLEASFSGELFF.

This sequence joins TRBV18 and TRBJ2-2, with TRBD2 matching 7 bases. CDR1 and CDR2 from the germline V gene are KGHSH and LQKENI. The CDR3 covers 17 residues. The junction had 9 bases not matched to a gene; V was cut back by 0 bases and J by 5 bases. DNA of the CDR3: TGTGCCAGCTCACCACCGATGACGGGAGCGGGGACCGGGGAGCTGTTTTTT. It encodes CASSPPMTGAGTGELFF.

The V and J genes are TRBV28 and TRBJ2-3, with D perhaps matching TRBD2 (6 bases). The CDR3 length is 13 residues. V lost 8 bases, J lost 4 bases, and 13 bases lay in between. The germline CDR1 and CDR2 sequences are MDHEN and SYDVKM. The CDR3 loop reads CASRGGGADTQYF. CDR3 nucleotides: TGTGCCAGCCGGGGAGGTGGGGCAGATACGCAGTATTTT.

The chain joins TRBV7-2 to TRBJ2-5, with a possible D match to TRBD2 (6 bases). V lost 1 base to trimming and J lost 1 base, with 16 bases between them. Germline V gene sequence: CDR1 SGHTA, CDR2 FQGNSA. CDR3 size: 17 residues. DNA of the CDR3: TGTGCCAGCAGCTTAGGGGCGCGAGCGGGTAGCCAAGAGACCCAGTACTTC. Translated, it gives CASSLGARAGSQETQYF. The full variable domain, its missing parts supplied by reference TRBV7-2 and TRBJ2-5, is GAGVSQSPSNKVTEKGKDVELRCDPISGHTALYWYRQSLGQGLEFLIYFQGNSAPDKSGLPSDRFSAERTGGSVSTLTIQRTQQEDSAVYLCASSLGARAGSQETQYFGPGTRLLVL.

The chain has TRBV5-1 and TRBJ2-1; D gene unclear. CDR1 and CDR2 from the germline V gene are SGHRS and YFSETQ. This CDR3 spans 15 amino acids. V dropped 0 bases and J dropped 5 bases, with 12 bases sitting between them. The CDR3 is CASSLAGYLNNEQFF. In nucleotides, the CDR3 is TGCGCCAGCAGCTTGGCCGGGTACCTTAACAATGAGCAGTTCTTC.